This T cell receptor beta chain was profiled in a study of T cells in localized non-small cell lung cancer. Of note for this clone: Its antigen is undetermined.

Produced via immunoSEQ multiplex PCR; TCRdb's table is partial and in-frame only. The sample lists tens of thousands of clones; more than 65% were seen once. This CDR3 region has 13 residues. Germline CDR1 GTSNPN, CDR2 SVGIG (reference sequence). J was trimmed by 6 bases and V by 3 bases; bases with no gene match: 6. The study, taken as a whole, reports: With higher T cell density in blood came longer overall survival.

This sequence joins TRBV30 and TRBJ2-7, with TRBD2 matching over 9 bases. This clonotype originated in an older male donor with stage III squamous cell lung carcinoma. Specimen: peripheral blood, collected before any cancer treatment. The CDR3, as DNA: TGTGCCTGGAGGCGGGAGGGGTTCCGCGAGCAGTACTTC. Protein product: CAWRREGFREQYF.